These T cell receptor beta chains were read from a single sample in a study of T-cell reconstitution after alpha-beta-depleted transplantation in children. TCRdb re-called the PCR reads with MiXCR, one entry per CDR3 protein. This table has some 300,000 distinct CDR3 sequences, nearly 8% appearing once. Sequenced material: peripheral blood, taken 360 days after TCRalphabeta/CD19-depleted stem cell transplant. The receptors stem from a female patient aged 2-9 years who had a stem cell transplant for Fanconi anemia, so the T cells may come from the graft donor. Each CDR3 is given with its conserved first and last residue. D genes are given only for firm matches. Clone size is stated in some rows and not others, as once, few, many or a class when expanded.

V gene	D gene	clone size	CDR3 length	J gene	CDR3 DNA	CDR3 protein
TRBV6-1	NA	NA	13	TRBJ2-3	TGTGCCAGCACCAGGGGGGGCACAGATACGCAGTATTTT	CASTRGGTDTQYF
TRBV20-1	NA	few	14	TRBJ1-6	TGCAGTGCTAGGAGGGGCCCCCATAATTCACCCCTCCACTTT	CSARRGPHNSPLHF
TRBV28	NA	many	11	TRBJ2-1	TGTGCCAGCGAAGTGGGCAATGAGCAGTTCTTC	CASEVGNEQFF
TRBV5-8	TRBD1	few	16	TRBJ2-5	TGTGCCAGCAGCTCCCATAGACAGGGGGCTTCAGAGACCCAGTACTTC	CASSSHRQGASETQYF
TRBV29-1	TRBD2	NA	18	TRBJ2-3	TGCAGCGTTGAACGGGTGGGTAGCGGGGGGGCCCAGTTGGATACGCAGTATTTT	CSVERVGSGGAQLDTQYF
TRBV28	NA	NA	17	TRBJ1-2	TGTGCCAGCAGGTTGGGTGGTGGCAGCCTAGGAGGGTATGGCTACACCTTC	CASRLGGGSLGGYGYTF
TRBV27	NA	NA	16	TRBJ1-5	TGTGCCAGCAGTTTTGTGGGCAGGGGTAGCAATCAGCCCCAGCATTTT	CASSFVGRGSNQPQHF
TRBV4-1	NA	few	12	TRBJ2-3	TGCGCCAGCAGCCGCGTTGCAGATACGCAGTATTTT	CASSRVADTQYF
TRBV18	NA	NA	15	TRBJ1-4	TGTGCCAGCTCACCACCGGGGACGGTAAATGAAAAACTGTTTTTT	CASSPPGTVNEKLFF
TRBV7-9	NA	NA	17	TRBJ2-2	TGTGCCAGCAGCTTCGCTAGCCGAATCCCGAACACCGGGGAGCTGTTTTTT	CASSFASRIPNTGELFF
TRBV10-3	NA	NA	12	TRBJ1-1	TGTGCCATCAGTGCGGAGACGGCTAAAGCTTTCTTT	CAISAETAKAFF
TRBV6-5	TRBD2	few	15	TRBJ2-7	TGTGCCAGCAGTTTGTCCGCGGGGGGGCGGTACGAGCAGTACTTC	CASSLSAGGRYEQYF
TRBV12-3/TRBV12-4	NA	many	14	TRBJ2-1	TGTGCCAGCAGTTTTTGGCGTGCGGAGGGCGAGCAGTTCTTC	CASSFWRAEGEQFF
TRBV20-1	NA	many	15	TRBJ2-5	TGCAGTGCTAGAGATATTGGGGCCACACAAGAGACCCAGTACTTC	CSARDIGATQETQYF
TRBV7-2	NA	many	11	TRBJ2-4	TGTGCCAGCAGCTTACTGAACATTCAGTACTTC	CASSLLNIQYF
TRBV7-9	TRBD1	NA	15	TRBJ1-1	TGTGCCAGCAGCTTCCGGACAGGAGAGAACACTGAAGCTTTCTTT	CASSFRTGENTEAFF
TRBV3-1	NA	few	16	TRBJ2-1	TGTGCCAGCAGCCCTACCGGGCGGGGCTTTCACAATGAGCAGTTCTTC	CASSPTGRGFHNEQFF
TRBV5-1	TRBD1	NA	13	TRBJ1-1	TGCGCCAGCAGCCTCCGACAGGGGCGGGAGGCTTTCTTT	CASSLRQGREAFF